Following are 9 T cell receptor beta chains from one sample sequenced in a study of prognosis after radiotherapy for stage I lung cancer. With two-round multiplex PCR, TCR beta CDR3 sequences were amplified from genomic DNA. TRBV and TRBJ genes each had their own specific primers in first-round PCR. TCRdb passed the multiplex PCR reads through MiXCR, listing each CDR3 protein once. The table lists about 59,000 distinct CDR3 sequences, around 27% of them singletons. The sequenced sample was PBMCs, obtained before or after stereotactic body radiation therapy (not recorded which). Source of these receptors: a donor over 45 with non-small cell lung cancer.

This clonotype was observed many times. The rearrangement uses TRBV2 and TRBJ1-5; the D is unclear. V lost 7 bases and J lost 1, with 8 bases in between. This CDR3 is 13 amino acids long. Germline V gene sequence: CDR1 SNHLY, CDR2 FYNNEI. In DNA, the CDR3 is TGTGCCAGCAAGTTTAGCAGCAATCAGCCCCAGCATTTT. Translated: CASKFSSNQPQHF.

This clonotype was observed many times. The V and J genes are TRBV7-8 and TRBJ2-2; no firm D call. This CDR3 is built from 13 residues. Germline loops: CDR1 SGHVS, CDR2 FQNEAQ. V was cut by 4 bases and J by 3 bases, with 6 bases left in between. The CDR3 sequence: CASSSPDTGELFF. CDR3 coding DNA: TGTGCCAGCAGCTCGCCGGACACCGGGGAGCTGTTTTTT.

This clonotype was seen ten or more times. The rearrangement joins TRBV7-2 to TRBJ1-2, with D maybe TRBD1 (6 bases). Looked up from germline, CDR1 is SGHTA and CDR2 is FQGNSA. The CDR3 spans 15 residues. Between the trimmed V and J ends, which lost 6 bases and 0 bases, there was a span of 14 bases. CDR3 residues: CASRGQPSPNYGYTF. CDR3 DNA sequence: TGTGCCAGCAGGGGACAACCCTCCCCTAACTATGGCTACACCTTC. The complete variable domain, with remaining parts taken from reference TRBV7-2 and TRBJ1-2, reads GAGVSQSPSNKVTEKGKDVELRCDPISGHTALYWYRQSLGQGLEFLIYFQGNSAPDKSGLPSDRFSAERTGGSVSTLTIQRTQQEDSAVYLCASRGQPSPNYGYTFGSGTRLTVV.

Concerning this clonotype itself: This may be a read error: a much more frequent sequence differs by one nucleotide. The gene calls are TRBV9 and TRBJ2-7; 8 bases fit TRBD2. The ends lost 4 bases at V and 0 bases at J; junction bases unmatched: 15. The CDR3 length is 18 residues. The germline V gene has CDR1 SGDLS and CDR2 YYNGEE. CDR3 sequence (DNA): TGTGCCAGCAGCCTACACCCCGGGAATAGCGGGGTCTCCTACGAGCAGTACTTC. Translating gives CASSLHPGNSGVSYEQYF.

This clonotype has at least ten counts. The genes are TRBV3-1 and TRBJ1-6; D is uncertain. This CDR3 is 13 amino acids long. V lost 5 bases and J lost 8, with 10 bases in between. Germline CDR1 reads LGHDT; CDR2 reads YNNKEL (reference sequence). In nucleotides, the CDR3 is TGTGCCAGCAGCGACAATTTACATTCACCCCTCCACTTT. Translation gives CASSDNLHSPLHF. The whole variable domain, remainder taken from reference TRBV3-1 and TRBJ1-6, is DTAVSQTPKYLVTQMGNDKSIKCEQNLGHDTMYWYKQDSKKFLKIMFSYNNKELIINETVPNRFSPKSPDKAHLNLHINSLELGDSAVYFCASSDNLHSPLHFGNGTRLTVT.

This clonotype occurred many times. The V gene is TRBV12-3 or TRBV12-4, the J gene TRBJ2-7, with D uncertain. The CDR3 covers 13 residues. V lost 3 bases, J lost 0 bases, and 6 bases lay in between. CDR3 nucleotides: TGTGCCAGCAGTTTCCAGGACTCCTACGAGCAGTACTTC. This encodes CASSFQDSYEQYF.

This clonotype was seen at least ten times. This CDR3 is CASSPPSGNEQFF. The CDR3 nucleotides read TGTGCCAGCTCACCACCGTCTGGGAATGAGCAGTTCTTC. The V gene is TRBV18, the J gene TRBJ2-1; D gene uncertain. Germline V lookup: CDR1 KGHSH, CDR2 LQKENI. The CDR3 has 13 residues. Trimming removed 0 bases from V and 7 bases from J, with 7 bases in between.

This chain connects TRBV6-1 to TRBJ2-1; TRBD2 matches 8 bases. Losses at the gene ends were 6 bases for V and 6 bases for J; bases not matched to a gene: 4. The length of the CDR3 is 13 residues. Germline values: CDR1 MNHNS, CDR2 SASEGT. DNA of the CDR3: TGTGCCAGCAGACCCGGGAGGGGCAATGAGCAGTTCTTC. Protein sequence: CASRPGRGNEQFF.

Note on this clonotype: This may come from a read error, since a much larger clone is one base off. The V call is TRBV30, the J call TRBJ1-1; possibly TRBD1 for D (5 bases). Germline CDR1 is GTSNPN and CDR2 is SVGIG (reference sequence). CDR3 length: 13 amino acids. The V gene lost 4 bases and the J gene lost 3 bases, with 12 bases spanning the gap. The DNA for the CDR3 is TGTGCCTGGATCCCCCAGGGAGACACTGAAGCTTTCTTT. Protein product: CAWIPQGDTEAFF.